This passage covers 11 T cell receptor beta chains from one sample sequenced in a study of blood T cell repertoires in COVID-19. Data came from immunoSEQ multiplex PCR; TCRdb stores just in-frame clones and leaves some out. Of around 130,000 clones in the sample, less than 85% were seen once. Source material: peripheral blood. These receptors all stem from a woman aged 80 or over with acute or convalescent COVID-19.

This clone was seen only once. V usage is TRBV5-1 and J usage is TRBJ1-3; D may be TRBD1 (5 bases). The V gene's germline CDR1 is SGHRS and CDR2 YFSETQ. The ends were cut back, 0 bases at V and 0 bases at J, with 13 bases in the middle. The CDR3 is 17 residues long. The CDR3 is CASSLEPGAHSGNTIYF. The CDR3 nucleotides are TGCGCCAGCAGCTTGGAGCCTGGGGCCCACTCTGGAAACACCATATATTTT. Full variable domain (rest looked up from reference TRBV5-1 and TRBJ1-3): KAGVTQTPRYLIKTRGQQVTLSCSPISGHRSVSWYQQTPGQGLQFLFEYFSETQRNKGNFPGRFSGRQFSNSRSEMNVSTLELGDSALYLCASSLEPGAHSGNTIYFGEGSWLTVV.

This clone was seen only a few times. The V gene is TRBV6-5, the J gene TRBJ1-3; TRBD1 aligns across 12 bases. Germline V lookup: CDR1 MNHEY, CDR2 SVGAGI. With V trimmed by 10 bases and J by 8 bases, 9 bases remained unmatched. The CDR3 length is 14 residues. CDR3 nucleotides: TGTGCCACCATTCGGGGACAGGGGGCGGACACCATATATTTT. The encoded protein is CATIRGQGADTIYF.

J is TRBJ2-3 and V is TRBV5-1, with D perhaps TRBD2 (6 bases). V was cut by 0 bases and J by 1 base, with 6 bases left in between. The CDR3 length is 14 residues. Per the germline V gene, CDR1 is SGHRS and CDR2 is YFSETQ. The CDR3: CASSLVAGTDTQYF. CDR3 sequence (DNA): TGCGCCAGCAGCTTGGTAGCGGGCACAGATACGCAGTATTTT.

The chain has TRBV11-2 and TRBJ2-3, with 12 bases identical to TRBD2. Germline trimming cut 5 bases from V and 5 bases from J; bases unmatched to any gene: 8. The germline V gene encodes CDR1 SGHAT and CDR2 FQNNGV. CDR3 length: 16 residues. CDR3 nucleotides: TGTGCCAGCAGCGCCCGACTAGCGGGAGATAAAGATACGCAGTATTTT. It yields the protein CASSARLAGDKDTQYF.

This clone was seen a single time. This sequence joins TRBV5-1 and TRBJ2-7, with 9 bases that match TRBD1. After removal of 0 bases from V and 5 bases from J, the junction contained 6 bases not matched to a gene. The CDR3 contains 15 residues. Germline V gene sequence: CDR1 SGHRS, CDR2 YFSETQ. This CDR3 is CASSLERDRANEQYF. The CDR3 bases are TGCGCCAGCAGCTTGGAAAGGGACAGGGCCAACGAGCAGTACTTC.

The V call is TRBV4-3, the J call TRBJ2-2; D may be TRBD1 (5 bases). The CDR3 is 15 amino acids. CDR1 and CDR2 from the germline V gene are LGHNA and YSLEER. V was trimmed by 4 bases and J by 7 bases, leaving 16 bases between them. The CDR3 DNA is TGCGCCAGCAGCCGCATTCAGGGTATAGGCGGGGAGCTGTTTTTT. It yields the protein CASSRIQGIGGELFF.

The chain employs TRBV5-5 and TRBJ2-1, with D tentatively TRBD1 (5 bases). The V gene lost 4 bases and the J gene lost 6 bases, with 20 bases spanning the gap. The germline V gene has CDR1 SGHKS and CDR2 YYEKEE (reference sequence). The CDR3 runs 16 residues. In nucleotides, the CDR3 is TGTGCCAGCAGCCAGGTCAGGGCCCAGGCTGGCAATGAGCAGTTCTTC. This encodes CASSQVRAQAGNEQFF.

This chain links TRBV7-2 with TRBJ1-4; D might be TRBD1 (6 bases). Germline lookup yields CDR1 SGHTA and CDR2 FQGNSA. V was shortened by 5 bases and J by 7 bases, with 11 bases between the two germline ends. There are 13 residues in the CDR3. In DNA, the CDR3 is TGTGCCAGCAGCCCGGGACAATCTGAAAAACTGTTTTTT. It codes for CASSPGQSEKLFF.

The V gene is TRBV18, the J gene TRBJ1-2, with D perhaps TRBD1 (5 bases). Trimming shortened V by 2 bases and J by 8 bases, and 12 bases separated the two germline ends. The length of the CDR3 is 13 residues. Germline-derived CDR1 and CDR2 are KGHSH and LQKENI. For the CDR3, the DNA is TGTGCCAGCTCACCAATCCAGACAGACGGCTACACCTTC. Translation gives CASSPIQTDGYTF.

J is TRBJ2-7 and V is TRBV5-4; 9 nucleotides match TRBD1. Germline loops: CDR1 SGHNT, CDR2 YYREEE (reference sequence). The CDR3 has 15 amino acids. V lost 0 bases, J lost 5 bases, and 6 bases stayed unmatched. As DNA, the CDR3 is TGTGCCAGCAGCTTGGGGGACAGGGTTCTCGACGAGCAGTACTTC. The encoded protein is CASSLGDRVLDEQYF.

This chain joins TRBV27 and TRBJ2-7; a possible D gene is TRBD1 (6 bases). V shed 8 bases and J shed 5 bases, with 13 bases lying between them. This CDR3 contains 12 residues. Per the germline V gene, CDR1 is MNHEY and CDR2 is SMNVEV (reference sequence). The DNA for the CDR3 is TGTGCCAGCCAAACAGGGTTCCACGAGCAGTACTTC. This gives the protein CASQTGFHEQYF.